This TCR beta chain derives from a study of T cell changes during pregnancy in multiple sclerosis. V lost 2 bases and J 3 bases, leaving 4 bases between the germline ends. The CDR3 has 11 amino acids. CDR1 is DFQATT, CDR2 SNEGSKA, per germline (reference sequence). Assay used: immunoSEQ multiplex PCR; TCRdb lists only in-frame clones, some missing. The table records roughly 76,000 clones, 85% to 95% of them present only once. This clone was observed a few times. The specimen was CD4+ T cells from peripheral blood mononuclear cells, collected in the second trimester of pregnancy. This sequence originates from a female donor with multiple sclerosis, enrolled in a pregnancy study. The gene calls are TRBV20-1 and TRBJ1-1; D is unresolved. The CDR3 region has the DNA TGCAGTGCTAGAAGCCACACTGAAGCTTTCTTT. Amino acid sequence: CSARSHTEAFF.